This TCR beta chain emerged from a study of cytomegalovirus exposure and HLA in healthy donors. Study information: The study placed less than 90% of its 398 genotyped donors in the Caucasian-associated ancestry cluster.

Findings and limits, study-wide: Testing in vitro showed a few CMV-associated chains specific for CMV antigens. Later genetic work tied a missense DCLRE1C variant to beta-chain V and J trimming.

Germline lookup yields CDR1 LNHDA and CDR2 SQIVND (reference sequence). The CDR3 consists of 16 residues. Between the trimmed V and J ends, which lost 6 bases and 6 bases, there was a span of 20 bases. The PCR had 60 Vbeta and 13 Jbeta primers. Libraries were prepared by immunoSEQ multiplex PCR; TCRdb keeps only in-frame clonotypes and omits some of them. This listing includes 50,000 to 70,000 clones. Comments on this clone: What it recognizes is unknown.

The source material was PBMCs. The source of this sequence is a male donor in good health and CMV-seronegative. J is TRBJ2-2 and V is TRBV19, with D hard to call. CDR3 bases: TGTGCCAGTAGCGGCTACTCGAGCGTGAAATCCGGGGAGCTGTTTTTT. Protein sequence: CASSGYSSVKSGELFF.